This T cell receptor beta chain was sequenced in a study of cytomegalovirus exposure and HLA in healthy donors. The study's findings and limits: Most CMV-associated TCR beta chains appeared HLA-restricted in a later analysis. The records held CMV serostatus as the only immune exposure information.

The PCR employed 60 Vbeta primers together with 13 Jbeta primers. Data came from immunoSEQ multiplex PCR; TCRdb stores just in-frame clones and leaves some out. The profile shows 84,000 or so clones, 70% to 80% of them singletons. The germline gives CDR1 SNHLY, CDR2 FYNNEI. This CDR3 has 12 residues. With 10 bases removed from V and 3 bases from J, the gap between germline ends came to 13 bases. With regard to this clone: Its antigen is not identified.

Input material: PBMCs. The receptor was derived from a man aged 45-60 years in good health and CMV-seronegative. This chain joins TRBV2 and TRBJ2-7; possibly TRBD1 for D (6 bases). The CDR3 bases are TGTGCCACCGGGACACCTCACTACGAGCAGTACTTC. This sequence encodes CATGTPHYEQYF. Filled out from reference TRBV2 and TRBJ2-7, the complete variable domain reads EPEVTQTPSHQVTQMGQEVILRCVPISNHLYFYWYRQILGQKVEFLVSFYNNEISEKSEIFDDQFSVERPDGSNFTLKIRSTKLEDSAMYFCATGTPHYEQYFGPGTRLTVT.